This T cell receptor beta chain was identified during a study of blood T cell repertoires in COVID-19. With 6 bases removed from V and 1 base from J, the gap between germline ends came to 4 bases. Germline CDR1 MNHEY, CDR2 SVGAGI. This CDR3 has 13 amino acids. Sequencing used immunoSEQ multiplex PCR; TCRdb keeps in-frame clones, though not all of them. The data show 390,000 or so clones, roughly four fifths seen once. This chain uses TRBV6-5 with TRBJ2-6; D not certain. This receptor was identified in a woman in her fifties or sixties who had recovered from COVID-19. Material: PBMCs or T cells enriched from blood (not recorded which). The CDR3 coding sequence is TGTGCCAGCAGATCTTCTGGGGCCAACGTCCTGACTTTC. Translation: CASRSSGANVLTF.